This TCR beta chain was observed in a study of cytomegalovirus exposure and HLA in healthy donors. Points on this clone: Its antigen is currently unknown.

With 60 Vbeta and 13 Jbeta primers, the PCR was carried out. TCRdb keeps only in-frame clones here, not all; method: immunoSEQ multiplex PCR. The sample consists of some 170,000 clones, about four fifths of them appearing once. Study-level findings and limits: Some public TCRs appeared in many individuals, while most sequences were rare. As was reported, the classifier diagnosed cytomegalovirus status with high specificity and sensitivity. There were a few CMV-associated chains whose specificity for CMV antigens was confirmed in vitro.

The TCR comes from a woman aged 18-29 years in good health and CMV-seropositive. The sequencing input was PBMCs.

CDR3 bases: TGTGCCAGCAGCCCTAGTGTGGTAGCGGGGGGGCCGGGGGGTGTTGAGACCCAGTACTTC. Protein product: CASSPSVVAGGPGGVETQYF. The chain recombines TRBV9 with TRBJ2-5; 11 bases are shared with TRBD2. Germline CDR1 SGDLS, CDR2 YYNGEE. Trimming cost V 4 bases and J 5 bases; bases outside gene matches: 22. The length of the CDR3 is 20 residues.